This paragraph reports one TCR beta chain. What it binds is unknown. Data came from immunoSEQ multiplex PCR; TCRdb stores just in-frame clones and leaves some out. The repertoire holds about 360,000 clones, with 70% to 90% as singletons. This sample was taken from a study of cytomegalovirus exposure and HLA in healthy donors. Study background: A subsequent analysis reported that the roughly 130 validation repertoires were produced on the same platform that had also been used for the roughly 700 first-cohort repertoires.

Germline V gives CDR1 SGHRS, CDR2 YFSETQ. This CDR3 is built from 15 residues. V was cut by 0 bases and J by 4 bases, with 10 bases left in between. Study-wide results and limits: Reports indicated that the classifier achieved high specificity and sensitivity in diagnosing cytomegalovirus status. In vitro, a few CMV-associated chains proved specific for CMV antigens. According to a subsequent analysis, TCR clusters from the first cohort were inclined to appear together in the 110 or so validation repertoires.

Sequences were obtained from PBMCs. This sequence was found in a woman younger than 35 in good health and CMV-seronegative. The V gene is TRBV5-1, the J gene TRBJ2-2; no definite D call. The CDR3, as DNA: TGCGCCAGCAGCTTGGACTTGAGCCCCACCGGGGAGCTGTTTTTT. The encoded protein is CASSLDLSPTGELFF.